Sequencing of this T cell receptor beta chain was carried out in a study of blood T cell repertoires in COVID-19. On the study more broadly: Spain, Italy and the United States supplied samples that represented acute and convalescent COVID-19. T cells, B-cell-depleted T cells, or PBMCs supplied cDNA or gDNA.

This CDR3 is built from 13 residues. Germline values: CDR1 WNHNN, CDR2 SYGVQD (reference sequence). V lost 3 bases and J lost 7, with 12 bases in between. Authors' analysis steps: Estimated nucleated cell counts came from reference gene primer amplification. The table came from immunoSEQ multiplex PCR; TCRdb's copy has only in-frame clones and leaves some out. V and J calls and clone size are given by that table; D and trimming were obtained from the DNA. This sample has 110,000 to 150,000 clones, with approximately 83% found just once. The sequence came from a woman older than 75 with acute or convalescent COVID-19. The chain employs TRBV10-1 and TRBJ2-5, with D perhaps matching TRBD1 (6 bases). The sample comprised peripheral blood. CDR3 sequence: CASSDDRTRTQYF. The CDR3 DNA reads as TGCGCCAGCAGTGACGACAGGACGCGGACCCAGTACTTC.